What follows is one T cell receptor beta chain and its context. Antigen specificity is unknown. These data belong to a study of cytotoxic CD8 clonotypes in ibrutinib-treated CLL. Findings of the study overall: Sampling times, which were not matched between the groups, differed between sustained-remission patients and progressing patients. Upon ibrutinib response clonality rose, and upon progression it fell back toward baseline.

The germline V and J ends were trimmed by 0 bases and 4 bases, with 15 bases remaining between them. Germline lookup yields CDR1 GTSNPN and CDR2 SVGIG (reference sequence). The CDR3 runs 15 residues. Target depth was 1 in 200,000 to 1 in 1 million T cells, about 10x per clonotype. Data came from immunoSEQ multiplex PCR; TCRdb stores just in-frame clones and leaves some out. Seen here are 150,000 or so clones, approximately 80% observed once, and the top ten hold around 2%. This sequence was found in a human donor with chronic lymphocytic leukemia. Sequences were derived from PBMCs, sampled after 12 months of ibrutinib treatment. The chain combines TRBV30 with TRBJ1-2; no firm D call. The CDR3, as DNA: TGTGCCTGGAGTGTACTAGGTCAAGCGGGCTATGGCTACACCTTC. Protein product: CAWSVLGQAGYGYTF.